This T cell receptor beta chain was identified during a study of glioma-infiltrating T cells. As for the study in general: Blood libraries targeted roughly 4- to 11-fold coverage of roughly 1 million T cells.

Germline CDR1 MGHRA, CDR2 YSYEKL. The CDR3 has 14 amino acids. Trimming took 1 base from V and 7 from J, leaving 12 bases between them. Using RNA template, CDR3s of TCR alpha and beta were amplified with iRepertoire arm-PCR. TCRdb re-called the multiplex PCR reads through MiXCR, storing one row per CDR3 protein. Seen here are a few hundred thousand distinct CDR3 sequences, less than 50% observed once, and the top ten hold approximately 12%. Concerning this clonotype itself: Its specificity is unknown.

General study findings and limits: Patients with low tissue-blood divergence carried a signature set of shared blood CDR3 motifs. Tissue and blood shared very few CDR3 sequences. Non-neoplastic patients had below-expected tissue-blood divergence, while all gliomas exceeded expectation.

The J gene is TRBJ2-3, the V gene TRBV4-1, with D possibly being TRBD1 or TRBD2 (5 bases each). The sequencing input was glioma tissue, nonneoplastic brain tissue, or PBMCs (not recorded which). This TCR derives from a human donor with low-grade glioma or glioblastoma, undergoing nonglioma brain surgery, or in good health (not recorded which). The CDR3 here is CASSQGGLANTQYF. CDR3 sequence (DNA): TGCGCCAGCAGCCAAGGGGGGTTAGCGAATACGCAGTATTTT.